The present entry profiles one T cell receptor beta chain with its context. Other DNA sequences from this sample encode an identical CDR3 as well. These data are taken from a study of blood T cell repertoires in COVID-19. Study-wide context: Samples representing acute and convalescent COVID-19 were sourced from the United States, Italy and Spain.

V was trimmed by 3 bases and J by 1 base, leaving 15 bases between them. Germline V gene lookup returns CDR1 KGHSH and CDR2 LQKENI. The CDR3 is made up of 16 amino acids. Source study methods: Reference gene primer amplification in the assay estimated nucleated cell counts. TCRdb's copy holds only in-frame clones and misses some; the assay was immunoSEQ multiplex PCR. From that table come the V and J calls and clone size; the DNA was used to work out D and trimming. The table records 250,000 to 350,000 clones, more than 75% of them present only once. The sample comprised PBMCs or T cells enriched from blood (not recorded which). This sequence was found in a man between 60 and 75 years old who had recovered from COVID-19. The chain recombines TRBV18 with TRBJ2-5; D might be TRBD1 (6 bases). As DNA, the CDR3 is TGTGCCAGCTCACCCCAGGTTACAGGGACCCAAGAGACCCAGTACTTC. Amino acids: CASSPQVTGTQETQYF.